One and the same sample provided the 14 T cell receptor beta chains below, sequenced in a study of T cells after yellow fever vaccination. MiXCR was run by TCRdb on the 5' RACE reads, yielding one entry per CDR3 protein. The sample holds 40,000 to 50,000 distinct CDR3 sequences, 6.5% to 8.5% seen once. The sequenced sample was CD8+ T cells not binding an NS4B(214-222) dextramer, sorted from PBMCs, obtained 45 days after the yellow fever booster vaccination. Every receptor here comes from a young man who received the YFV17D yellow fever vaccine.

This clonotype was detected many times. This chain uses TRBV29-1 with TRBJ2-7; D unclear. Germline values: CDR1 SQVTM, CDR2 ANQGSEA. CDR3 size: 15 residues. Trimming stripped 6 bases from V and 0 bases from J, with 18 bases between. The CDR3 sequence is CSVILDGASSYEQYF. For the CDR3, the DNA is TGCAGCGTCATCCTCGACGGAGCAAGCTCCTACGAGCAGTACTTC.

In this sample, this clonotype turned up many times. The CDR3 loop reads CASSQAGWGDTQYF. For the CDR3, the DNA is TGTGCCAGCAGCCAAGCCGGTTGGGGAGATACGCAGTATTTT. This sequence joins TRBV3-1 and TRBJ2-3; D remains unclear. Trimming pared 1 base from V and 5 bases from J, leaving 10 bases between. Germline CDR1 is LGHDT and CDR2 is YNNKEL (reference sequence). This CDR3 has 14 amino acids.

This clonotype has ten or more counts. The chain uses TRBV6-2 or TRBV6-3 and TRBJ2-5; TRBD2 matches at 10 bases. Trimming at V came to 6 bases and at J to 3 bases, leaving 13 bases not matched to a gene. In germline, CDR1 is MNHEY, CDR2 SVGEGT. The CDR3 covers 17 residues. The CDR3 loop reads CASRPGLAAPEEETQYF. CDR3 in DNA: TGTGCCAGCAGGCCCGGACTAGCGGCCCCCGAAGAAGAGACCCAGTACTTC.

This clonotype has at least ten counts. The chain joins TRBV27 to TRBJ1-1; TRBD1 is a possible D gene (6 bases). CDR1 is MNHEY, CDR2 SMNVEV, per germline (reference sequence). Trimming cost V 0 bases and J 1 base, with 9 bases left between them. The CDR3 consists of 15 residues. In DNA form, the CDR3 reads TGTGCCAGCAGTTTATCGTGGGGGGCGAACACTGAAGCTTTCTTT. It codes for CASSLSWGANTEAFF.

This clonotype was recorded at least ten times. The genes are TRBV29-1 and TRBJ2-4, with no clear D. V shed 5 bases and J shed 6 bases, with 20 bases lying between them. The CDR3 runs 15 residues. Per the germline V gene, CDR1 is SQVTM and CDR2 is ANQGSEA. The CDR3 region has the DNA TGCAGCGTTCCTCCACCCTGGTCCTTGATAAACATTCAGTACTTC. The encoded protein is CSVPPPWSLINIQYF.

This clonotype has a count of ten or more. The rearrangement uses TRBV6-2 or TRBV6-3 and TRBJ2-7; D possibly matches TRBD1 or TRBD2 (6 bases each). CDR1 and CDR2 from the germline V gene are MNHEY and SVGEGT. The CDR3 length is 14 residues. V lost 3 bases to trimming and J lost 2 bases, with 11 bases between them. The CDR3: CASSYEEGAYEQYF. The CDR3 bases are TGTGCCAGCAGTTATGAGGAGGGGGCCTACGAGCAGTACTTC.

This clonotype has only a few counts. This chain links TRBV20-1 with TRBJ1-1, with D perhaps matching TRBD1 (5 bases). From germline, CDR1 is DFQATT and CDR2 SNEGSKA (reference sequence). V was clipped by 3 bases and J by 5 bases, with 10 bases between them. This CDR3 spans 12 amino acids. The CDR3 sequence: CSARWGGTEAFF. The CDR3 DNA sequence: TGCAGTGCTAGGTGGGGGGGGACTGAAGCTTTCTTT.

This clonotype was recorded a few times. CDR3 sequence reads: CASSLVGQGINYGYTF. The CDR3 DNA follows: TGTGCCAGCAGTTTGGTAGGACAGGGGATTAACTATGGCTACACCTTC. The chain recombines TRBV27 with TRBJ1-2; TRBD1 matches at 9 bases. V shed 3 bases and J 1 base; nucleotides not matched to a gene: 6. Germline assignment: CDR1 MNHEY and CDR2 SMNVEV (reference sequence). The CDR3 runs to 16 residues.

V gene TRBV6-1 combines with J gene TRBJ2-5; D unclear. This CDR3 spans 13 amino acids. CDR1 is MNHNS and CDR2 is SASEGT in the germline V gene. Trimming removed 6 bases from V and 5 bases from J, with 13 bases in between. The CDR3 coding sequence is TGTGCCAGCAGATCCGGGCCTGGGGAGACCCAGTACTTC. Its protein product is CASRSGPGETQYF.

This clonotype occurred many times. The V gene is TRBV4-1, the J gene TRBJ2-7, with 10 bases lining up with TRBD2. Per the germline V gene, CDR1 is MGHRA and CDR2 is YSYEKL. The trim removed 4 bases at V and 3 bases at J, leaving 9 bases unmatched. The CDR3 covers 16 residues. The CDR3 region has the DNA TGCGCCAGCAGCCTCGAGGGCATAGCGGGAGGCTACGAGCAGTACTTC. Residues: CASSLEGIAGGYEQYF.

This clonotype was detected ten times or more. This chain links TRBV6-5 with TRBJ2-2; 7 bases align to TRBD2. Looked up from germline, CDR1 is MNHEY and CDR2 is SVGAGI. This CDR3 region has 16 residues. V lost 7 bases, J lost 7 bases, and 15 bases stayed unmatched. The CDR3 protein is CASTITGGLGSGELFF. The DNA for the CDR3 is TGTGCCAGCACCATTACGGGAGGACTGGGGAGCGGGGAGCTGTTTTTT.

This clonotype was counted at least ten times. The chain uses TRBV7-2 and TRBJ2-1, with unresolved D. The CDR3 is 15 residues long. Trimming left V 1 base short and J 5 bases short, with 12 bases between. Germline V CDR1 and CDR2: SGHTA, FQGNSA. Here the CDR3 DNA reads TGTGCCAGCAGCTTAGTCCCAGTTAAAGACAATGAGCAGTTCTTC. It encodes CASSLVPVKDNEQFF. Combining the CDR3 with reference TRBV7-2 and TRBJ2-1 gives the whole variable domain GAGVSQSPSNKVTEKGKDVELRCDPISGHTALYWYRQSLGQGLEFLIYFQGNSAPDKSGLPSDRFSAERTGGSVSTLTIQRTQQEDSAVYLCASSLVPVKDNEQFFGPGTRLTVL.

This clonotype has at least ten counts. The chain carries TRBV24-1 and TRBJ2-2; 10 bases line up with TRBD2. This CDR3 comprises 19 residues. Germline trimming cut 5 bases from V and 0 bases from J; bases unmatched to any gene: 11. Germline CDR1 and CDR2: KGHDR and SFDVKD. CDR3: CATSGSGTSEIPNTGELFF. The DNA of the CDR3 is TGTGCCACCAGTGGATCTGGGACTAGCGAAATTCCGAACACCGGGGAGCTGTTTTTT.

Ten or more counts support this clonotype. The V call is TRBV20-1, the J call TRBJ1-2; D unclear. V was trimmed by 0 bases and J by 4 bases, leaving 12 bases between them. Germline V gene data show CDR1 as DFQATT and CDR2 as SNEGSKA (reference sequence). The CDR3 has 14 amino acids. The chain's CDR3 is CSARDADRSYGYTF. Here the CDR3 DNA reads TGCAGTGCTAGAGATGCGGACCGGAGCTATGGCTACACCTTC.